This T cell receptor beta chain is from a study of T-cell memory formation after mild COVID-19. Each CDR3 protein gets one entry after TCRdb re-called the 5' RACE reads with MiXCR. The sample lists a few hundred thousand distinct CDR3 sequences, 25% to 30% occurring once. J lost 4 bases, V lost 6 bases, and 6 bases had no gene match. The V gene's germline CDR1 is LGHDT and CDR2 YNNKEL (reference sequence). The CDR3 consists of 15 residues. Sequencing was performed on PBMCs or a T cell subset sorted from them (not recorded which). V is TRBV3-1 and J is TRBJ2-2, with 9 bases aligning to TRBD1. This TCR was recovered from an adult woman who had mild COVID-19 (a few samples of this study predate the infection). Cell type and time point are not known. This chain's CDR3 is CASRDRGRSTGELFF. CDR3 coding DNA: TGTGCCAGCAGGGACAGGGGCCGTAGCACCGGGGAGCTGTTTTTT. The variable domain in full, completed from reference TRBV3-1 and TRBJ2-2, reads DTAVSQTPKYLVTQMGNDKSIKCEQNLGHDTMYWYKQDSKKFLKIMFSYNNKELIINETVPNRFSPKSPDKAHLNLHINSLELGDSAVYFCASRDRGRSTGELFFGEGSRLTVL.